Presented here are 18 T cell receptor beta chains from one specimen sequenced in a study of blood T cell repertoires in COVID-19. Sequencing was performed with immunoSEQ multiplex PCR; in TCRdb, only in-frame clones are kept and a portion is missing. Among about 52,000 clones listed, just over 85% were seen once. Sequenced: peripheral blood. The receptors stem from a man aged 65 to 79 with acute or convalescent COVID-19.

This chain uses TRBV25-1 with TRBJ2-7; 9 bases are shared with TRBD2. Germline V gene sequence: CDR1 MGHDK, CDR2 SYGVNS. V lost 7 bases to trimming and J lost 3 bases; unmatched junction nucleotides: 7. The CDR3 has 14 residues. The CDR3, as DNA: TGTGCCAGCACCAAAGGTAGCGGGGGCTACGAGCAGTACTTC. This gives the protein CASTKGSGGYEQYF.

This rearrangement joins TRBV6-2 or TRBV6-3 to TRBJ2-1, with 7 bases that match TRBD2. CDR3 size: 15 residues. Trimming cost V 6 bases and J 0 bases; bases outside gene matches: 5. The V gene's germline CDR1 is MNHEY and CDR2 SVGEGT. This CDR3 reads CASSPAGSSYNEQFF. DNA for the CDR3: TGTGCCAGCAGCCCAGCGGGGAGCTCCTACAATGAGCAGTTCTTC.

The V and J genes are TRBV11-2 and TRBJ1-3; no firm D call. The CDR3 sequence is 19 residues long. Between the trimmed V and J ends, which lost 5 bases and 0 bases, there was a span of 23 bases. The germline V gene has CDR1 SGHAT and CDR2 FQNNGV. The CDR3 loop is CASSPGVGRRSFSGNTIYF. In DNA form, the CDR3 reads TGTGCCAGCAGCCCTGGGGTTGGGCGGAGGAGCTTCTCTGGAAACACCATATATTTT.

The rearrangement uses TRBV24-1 and TRBJ2-7; D call uncertain. The CDR3 spans 13 residues. V was clipped by 3 bases and J by 4 bases, with 9 bases between them. Per germline, CDR1 KGHDR and CDR2 SFDVKD. The CDR3 sequence is CATSDPGDYEQYF. CDR3 nucleotides: TGTGCCACCAGTGATCCAGGTGATTACGAGCAGTACTTC.

The chain combines TRBV4-1 with TRBJ2-7, with TRBD2 matching 13 bases. Germline CDR1 and CDR2: MGHRA and YSYEKL. CDR3 length: 16 residues. The J segment lost 4 bases and the V segment lost 3 bases, leaving 6 bases of the junction unmatched. CDR3 loop: CASSQGLAGNSYEQYV. The CDR3, as DNA: TGCGCCAGCAGCCAGGGACTAGCGGGAAATAGTTACGAGCAGTACGTC.

The J gene is TRBJ1-1, the V gene TRBV5-5, with 10 bases fitting TRBD1. V was clipped by 4 bases and J by 4 bases; unmatched bases: 7. CDR3 length equals 15 residues. CDR1 is SGHKS and CDR2 is YYEKEE in the germline V gene (reference sequence). The CDR3 here is CASSKTGTGVTEAFF. CDR3 nucleotides: TGTGCCAGCAGCAAAACCGGGACAGGGGTCACTGAAGCTTTCTTT.

V usage is TRBV29-1 and J usage is TRBJ2-1; TRBD1 matches at 10 bases. J lost 3 bases, V lost 3 bases, and 5 bases had no gene match. CDR1 and CDR2 from the germline V gene are SQVTM and ANQGSEA. The length of the CDR3 is 15 residues. CDR3 residues: CSVERRDRGYNEQFF. CDR3 coding DNA: TGCAGCGTTGAGAGGAGGGACAGGGGCTACAATGAGCAGTTCTTC.

This clone is labeled medium-sized. This sequence joins TRBV7-9 and TRBJ2-1, with D unresolved. The CDR3 has 12 residues. Germline CDR1 SEHNR, CDR2 FQNEAQ (reference sequence). V was shortened by 5 bases and J by 9 bases, with 11 bases between the two germline ends. The CDR3 spells CASSPQSGEQFF. The DNA of the CDR3 is TGTGCCAGCAGCCCCCAATCGGGTGAGCAGTTCTTC.

This clone was detected only once. V usage is TRBV6-4 and J usage is TRBJ2-3; TRBD2 aligns across 8 bases. The CDR3 is 16 residues long. Germline lookup yields CDR1 MRHNA and CDR2 SNTAGT. Germline trimming cut 0 bases from V and 4 bases from J; bases unmatched to any gene: 6. The CDR3 region has the DNA TGTGCCAGCAGTGACTCAACGGGGGGGGGATCAGATACGCAGTATTTT. Translating gives CASSDSTGGGSDTQYF.

The V call is TRBV7-2, the J call TRBJ1-2, with D unresolved. Germline loops: CDR1 SGHTA, CDR2 FQGNSA. The V and J ends lost 1 base and 7 bases respectively, with 16 bases between them. This CDR3 region has 15 residues. The CDR3 nucleotides read TGTGCCAGCAGCTTAGGAAGGGAGGTGTTGGGTGGCTACACCTTC. This encodes CASSLGREVLGGYTF.

This clone was seen only once. The gene calls are TRBV19 and TRBJ2-7; weak D call: TRBD2 (5 bases). Germline V gives CDR1 LNHDA, CDR2 SQIVND (reference sequence). The V gene lost 1 base and the J gene lost 2 bases, with 9 bases spanning the gap. This CDR3 contains 14 residues. Here the CDR3 reads CASSIGGITYEQYF. CDR3 nucleotides: TGTGCCAGTAGTATAGGAGGGATTACCTACGAGCAGTACTTC.

The J gene is TRBJ2-5, the V gene TRBV4-1; 7 nucleotides match TRBD1. This CDR3 comprises 13 residues. Per germline, CDR1 MGHRA and CDR2 YSYEKL. V trimming: 5 bases; J trimming: 4 bases; junction bases outside the gene matches: 4. The CDR3 DNA is TGCGCCAGCAGCAGGGGGCGTTCAGAGACCCAGTACTTC. This sequence encodes CASSRGRSETQYF.

The rearrangement links TRBV4-1 to TRBJ2-7, with D possibly being TRBD2 (5 bases). Germline lookup yields CDR1 MGHRA and CDR2 YSYEKL. The CDR3 has 15 amino acids. Trimming shortened V by 1 base and J by 4 bases, and 14 bases separated the two germline ends. For the CDR3, the DNA is TGCGCCAGCAGCCAAGGGGAAGGATGGGAGTACGAGCAGTACTTC. Protein sequence: CASSQGEGWEYEQYF.

The gene calls are TRBV5-4 and TRBJ2-3; perhaps TRBD1 as D (6 bases). Germline V lookup: CDR1 SGHNT, CDR2 YYREEE (reference sequence). CDR3 size: 14 residues. Trimming removed 0 bases at V and 1 base at J, with 6 bases between. The CDR3 sequence: CASSLDRGTDTQYF. The CDR3 DNA reads as TGTGCCAGCAGCTTGGACAGGGGCACAGATACGCAGTATTTT.

The CDR3 DNA reads as TGTGCCAGTAGTGCCGGGACCGCGGGGACCTACGAGCAGTACTTC. Its protein product is CASSAGTAGTYEQYF. The V and J genes are TRBV19 and TRBJ2-7; a possible D gene is TRBD2 (6 bases). Germline-derived CDR1 and CDR2 are LNHDA and SQIVND (reference sequence). The CDR3 consists of 15 residues. Trimming stripped 5 bases from V and 2 bases from J, with 16 bases between.

The chain couples TRBV5-1 to TRBJ1-1; tentatively, D is TRBD1 (6 bases). This CDR3 has 11 amino acids. Between the trimmed V and J ends, which lost 5 bases and 7 bases, there was a span of 9 bases. CDR1 SGHRS and CDR2 YFSETQ come from the germline V gene. CDR3 bases: TGCGCCAGCAGGACAGGTGATGAAGCTTTCTTT. It encodes CASRTGDEAFF.

The V call is TRBV4-1, the J call TRBJ1-2; D might be TRBD1 (6 bases). CDR1 and CDR2 from the germline V gene are MGHRA and YSYEKL. This CDR3 region has 15 residues. Trimming left V 0 bases short and J 0 bases short, with 8 bases between. The CDR3 sequence is CASSQDGGTNYGYTF. The CDR3 nucleotides read TGCGCCAGCAGCCAAGATGGGGGCACTAACTATGGCTACACCTTC.

The chain links TRBV2 to TRBJ2-3, with TRBD2 matching 13 bases. The J segment lost 2 bases and the V segment lost 6 bases, leaving 5 bases of the junction unmatched. CDR3 length: 16 amino acids. In germline, CDR1 is SNHLY, CDR2 FYNNEI. The CDR3 loop reads CASSPGTSGATDTQYF. The CDR3, as DNA: TGTGCCAGCAGCCCCGGGACTAGCGGGGCCACAGATACGCAGTATTTT.